The sequence of this TCR beta chain was determined in a study of CD8+CD57+ T cells in acquired aplastic anemia (dated by TCRdb to 2016 to 2018). About the investigation overall: DNA extracted from sorted CD4+ and CD8+ cells had a mean of 3.2 ug, with a range of roughly 0.19 to 27.4 ug. CD8+CD57+ expansion was defined as frequency above the mean frequency observed in healthy subjects.

The research as a whole found: CD8+ Simpson's diversity did not differ significantly between patients and healthy controls (P=0.060). About 30 CD8+ CDR3 sequences were found to be shared between patients and controls, but these sequences appeared to be highly expressed in patients and within the immunodominant clones of the patients.

Flow cytometry had shown CD8+CD57+ cell expansion in the patients selected for sequencing. Every patient had severe acquired aplastic anemia, diagnosed using the International Study of Aplastic Anemia and Agranulocytosis and Camitta criteria. No therapy had been received by the patients at the time of blood sampling. In the study, sorted CD4+ and CD8+ blood T cells from patients with severe aplastic anemia and from healthy subjects underwent deep sequencing of TCR repertoires. Patients were enrolled under clinicaltrials.gov protocols 00001620, 01623167, 00001397, 00071045, 00081523 and 00961064 in the USA. Ficoll-Paque density gradient centrifugation was used to isolate peripheral blood mononuclear cells. CD4+ and CD8+ T cells were sorted by FACS or magnetic beads before DNA extraction. Genomic DNA was used as template for profiling of TCR beta VDJ combinations and CDR3 sequences. TCR repertoire sequencing was run on an Illumina HiSeq 2000. The authors processed their data as follows. Repertoire assessment relied on Simpson's diversity index, CDR3 size and DJ length profiles, and TRBV/TRBJ rearrangement plots. The most abundant DNA sequence in the deep sequencing data was taken as the immunodominant clone. CDR3 amino acid sequences were screened for sharing across subjects and were compared with published repertoires and the VDJdb database. The public reads were quality trimmed at Q25 with fastp and then assembled into clones with MiXCR by TCRdb, keeping productive beta chains. Entries are consolidated by CDR3 protein sequence, retaining the most common genes and DNA. TCRdb's processing, not the authors', yielded these V and J calls. The sample profile shows some 120,000 distinct CDR3 sequences; under 60% of them were found once. Under 35% of the sample comes from the top ten.

Ten or more counts support this clonotype. It has no known antigen specificity. Per-base qualities were not stored, and no clone one base away is much larger. Sequenced: sorted CD4+, CD8+, or CD8+CD57+ T cells (not recorded which) from PBMCs. The sequence came from a human donor with aplastic anemia.

The nucleotide sequence is given as TGTGCCAGCAGCCCAAGCGGGCCCTATAACACTGAAGCTTTCTTT. Its amino acids are CASSPSGPYNTEAFF. The sequence links TRBV7-2 to TRBJ1-1; the D gene assignment is ambiguous. The germline ends are 15 bases apart after V is trimmed by 5 bases and J by 2 bases. Sequences SGHTA (CDR1) and FQGNSA (CDR2) are obtained from the germline V gene. The CDR3 covers 15 residues, taking in both the cysteine and the phenylalanine. The CDR3 DNA has 45 bases and is translated from base 1.